These T cell receptor beta chains were read from a single sample in a study of CD8+CD57+ T cells in acquired aplastic anemia. A single record per CDR3 protein comes from TCRdb applying MiXCR to the reads. The table shows 130,000 or so distinct CDR3 sequences, with 41% occurring only once. Sequencing was done on a sample of sorted CD4+, CD8+, or CD8+CD57+ T cells (not recorded which) from PBMCs. Source of these receptors: a human donor in good health, serving as a control. CDR3s include the opening cysteine and the closing phenylalanine or tryptophan. The D gene is left open where the match is weak. The size entry is marked missing in some rows and otherwise reads once, few, many or a size class.

- - TRBJ2-2 TRBV19 12 CASPTWTGELFF TGTGCCAGTCCTACGTGGACCGGGGAGCTGTTTTTT
- few TRBJ1-2 TRBV29-1 10 CSVPRGGYTF TGCAGCGTGCCGCGGGGGGGCTACACCTTC
- many TRBJ1-1 TRBV6-5 15 CASSYSMGSDTEAFF TGTGCCAGCAGTTACTCGATGGGCAGTGACACTGAAGCTTTCTTT
- many TRBJ1-2 TRBV7-2 14 CASSLAEGGYGYTF TGTGCCAGCAGCTTAGCGGAGGGAGGATATGGCTACACCTTC
- - TRBJ1-2 TRBV20-1 10 CSAGRGGYTF TGCAGTGCGGGACGGGGCGGCTACACCTTC
- once TRBJ1-1 TRBV15 15 CATSRDLGVGTEAFF TGTGCCACCAGCAGAGATCTGGGGGTTGGCACTGAAGCTTTCTTT
- once TRBJ2-1 TRBV25-1 15 CASSGPTRTYNEQFF TGTGCCAGCAGTGGGCCGACTAGAACCTACAATGAGCAGTTCTTC
- - TRBJ1-2 TRBV28 15 CALIFSPDLSYGYTF TGTGCCCTGATTTTTTCCCCTGACTTAAGCTATGGCTACACCTTC
TRBD1 many TRBJ1-5 TRBV20-1 14 CSAVVTGGGQPQHF TGCAGTGCCGTCGTTACAGGGGGGGGTCAGCCCCAGCATTTT
TRBD1 many TRBJ1-3 TRBV5-1 13 CASSLAFQGAAYF TGCGCCAGCAGCTTGGCTTTTCAGGGGGCGGCCTATTTT
TRBD1 many TRBJ1-1 TRBV19 14 CASSKGTENTEAFF TGTGCCAGTAGTAAGGGGACAGAGAACACTGAAGCTTTCTTT
TRBD1 - TRBJ1-6 TRBV20-1 16 CSARGSGQGLNSPLHF TGCAGTGCTAGAGGTTCTGGACAGGGGCTCAATTCACCCCTCCACTTT
- - TRBJ1-1 TRBV25-1 15 CASSPPGVVNTEAFF TGTGCCAGCAGTCCTCCCGGGGTGGTGAACACTGAAGCTTTCTTT
TRBD1 many TRBJ2-6 TRBV10-3 17 CAISDRGPYSGANVLTF TGTGCCATCAGCGACAGGGGACCTTACTCTGGGGCCAACGTCCTGACTTTC
- few TRBJ2-2 TRBV28 14 CASSTGIKAGELFF TGTGCCAGCAGTACAGGGATTAAAGCCGGGGAGCTGTTTTTT
- - TRBJ1-3 TRBV4-3 16 CASSQGPDSSGNTIYF TGCGCCAGCAGCCAAGGGCCGGACAGCTCTGGAAACACCATATATTTT
TRBD1 many TRBJ2-7 TRBV12-3/TRBV12-4 15 CASSRTTGVPYEQYF TGTGCCAGCAGCAGAACGACAGGGGTCCCCTACGAGCAGTACTTC
TRBD1 - TRBJ1-5 TRBV20-1 14 CSAPRTGGNQPQHF TGCAGTGCCCCCAGGACAGGGGGCAATCAGCCCCAGCATTTT
TRBD1 - TRBJ2-1 TRBV18 16 CASSPPDRESYNEQFF TGTGCCAGCTCACCTCCGGACAGGGAATCCTACAATGAGCAGTTCTTC
- many TRBJ2-1 TRBV3-1 15 CASSQRFSSYNEQFF TGTGCCAGCAGCCAGCGGTTTAGCTCCTACAATGAGCAGTTCTTC
- many TRBJ2-2 TRBV12-3/TRBV12-4 16 CASSLAVRGVAGELFF TGTGCCAGCAGTTTAGCGGTGCGGGGCGTGGCCGGGGAGCTGTTTTTT
- many TRBJ2-3 TRBV7-2 12 CASSSGADTQYF TGTGCCAGCAGCTCGGGGGCAGATACGCAGTATTTT
- - TRBJ2-7 TRBV15 14 CATSRLGGTYEQYF TGTGCCACCAGCAGACTCGGCGGGACCTACGAGCAGTACTTC
TRBD2 few TRBJ2-2 TRBV27 15 CASSFSGRATGELFF TGTGCCAGCAGTTTTAGCGGGAGGGCCACCGGGGAGCTGTTTTTT
- few TRBJ2-6 TRBV29-1 15 CSVELPNSGANVLTF TGCAGCGTTGAACTTCCGAACTCTGGGGCCAACGTCCTGACTTTC
- many TRBJ2-1 TRBV20-1 11 CSASDRNEQFF TGCAGTGCTAGTGACAGGAATGAGCAGTTCTTC
TRBD2 - TRBJ2-3 TRBV6-1 16 CASSVELAGYTDTQYF TGTGCCAGCAGCGTGGAACTAGCGGGTTACACAGATACGCAGTATTTT
TRBD2 many TRBJ2-7 TRBV20-1 12 CSARTSGRAAYF TGCAGTGCTAGAACTAGCGGGAGGGCGGCGTACTTC
- many TRBJ1-6 TRBV19 16 CATTVGARAYNSPLHF TGTGCCACTACCGTGGGTGCGAGGGCCTATAATTCACCCCTCCACTTT
TRBD1 - TRBJ1-2 TRBV10-3 13 CAISVTGRHGYTF TGTGCCATCAGTGTGACAGGGCGGCATGGCTACACCTTC
- many TRBJ1-2 TRBV2 11 CASAQIYGYTF TGTGCCAGCGCCCAGATCTATGGCTACACCTTC
- - TRBJ2-1 TRBV25-1 15 CASSAVGADRAEQFF TGTGCCAGCTCGGCGGTCGGGGCAGATCGCGCTGAGCAGTTCTTC
- many TRBJ2-7 TRBV15 13 CATSRDPSYEQYF TGTGCCACCAGCAGAGATCCCTCCTACGAGCAGTACTTC
- many TRBJ1-2 TRBV28 12 CASSLYPAGYTF TGTGCCAGCAGTTTGTACCCGGCTGGCTACACCTTC
TRBD2 many TRBJ2-1 TRBV19 17 CASSIGLAGLAYNEQFF TGTGCCAGTAGTATCGGACTAGCGGGACTCGCCTACAATGAGCAGTTCTTC
- - TRBJ1-5 TRBV18 17 CASSPQGLAGVKDTQHF TGTGCCAGCTCACCACAGGGACTAGCGGGAGTGAAAGATACGCAGCATTTT
- many TRBJ2-5 TRBV20-1 13 CSARIHSQETQYF TGCAGTGCTAGAATTCATTCTCAAGAGACCCAGTACTTC